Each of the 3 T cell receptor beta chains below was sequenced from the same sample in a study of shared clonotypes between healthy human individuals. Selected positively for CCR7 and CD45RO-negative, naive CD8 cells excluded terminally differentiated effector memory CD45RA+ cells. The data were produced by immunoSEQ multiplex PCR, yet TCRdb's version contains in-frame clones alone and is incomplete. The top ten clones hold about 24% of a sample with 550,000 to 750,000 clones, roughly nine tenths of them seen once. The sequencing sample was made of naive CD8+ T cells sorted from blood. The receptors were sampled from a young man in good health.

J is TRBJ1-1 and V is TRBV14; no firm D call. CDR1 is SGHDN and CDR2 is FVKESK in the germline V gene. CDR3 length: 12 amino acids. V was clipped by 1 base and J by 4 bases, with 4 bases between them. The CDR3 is CASSQVATEAFF. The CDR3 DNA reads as TGTGCCAGCAGCCAAGTGGCCACTGAAGCTTTCTTT.

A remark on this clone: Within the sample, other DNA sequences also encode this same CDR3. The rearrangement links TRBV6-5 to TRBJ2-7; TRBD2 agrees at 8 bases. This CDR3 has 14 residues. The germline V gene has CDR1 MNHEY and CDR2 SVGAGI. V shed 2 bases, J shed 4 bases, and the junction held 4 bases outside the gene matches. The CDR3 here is CASSYAGGGYEQYF. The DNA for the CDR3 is TGTGCCAGCAGTTACGCGGGAGGTGGGTACGAGCAGTACTTC.

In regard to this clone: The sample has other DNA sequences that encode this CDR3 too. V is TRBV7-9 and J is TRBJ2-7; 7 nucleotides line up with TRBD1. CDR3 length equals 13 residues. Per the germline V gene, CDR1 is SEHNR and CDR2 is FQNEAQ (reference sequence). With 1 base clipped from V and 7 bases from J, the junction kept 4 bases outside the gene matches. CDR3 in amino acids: CASSLEGAGEQYF. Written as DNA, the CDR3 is TGTGCCAGCAGCTTAGAGGGGGCAGGGGAGCAGTACTTC.